Each of the 13 T cell receptor beta chains below was sequenced from the same sample in a study of beta chain features in type 1 diabetes. Regarding the study as a whole: In all four CD4+ subsets, TCRB CDR3 length was significantly, moderately reduced in type 1 diabetes.

What was sequenced were expressed TCRB transcripts, since all of the isolated RNA had been reverse transcribed. Libraries were prepared by immunoSEQ multiplex PCR; TCRdb keeps only in-frame clonotypes and omits some of them. Among hundreds of thousands of clones listed, roughly an eighth were seen once. Which antigens these TCRs recognize remains unknown. The specimen was naive CD4+ T cells from blood. The source of these receptors is a man between 18 and 29 years old with type 1 diabetes.

This clone came up a few times. The chain couples TRBV25-1 to TRBJ2-2; TRBD1 is a possible D gene (5 bases). CDR1 MGHDK and CDR2 SYGVNS come from the germline V gene. The V end was cut by 2 bases, the J end by 4 bases, with 8 bases between. The CDR3 sequence is 14 residues long. The CDR3 is CASSERGPTGELFF. In DNA, the CDR3 is TGTGCCAGCAGTGAAAGGGGTCCCACCGGGGAGCTGTTTTTT.

The chain is built from TRBV25-1 and TRBJ1-1, with a weak D call TRBD1 (6 bases). There are 15 residues in the CDR3. Trimming left V 4 bases short and J 5 bases short, with 17 bases between. Germline lookup yields CDR1 MGHDK and CDR2 SYGVNS. The CDR3 DNA follows: TGTGCCAGCAGTGCAGTCTTGGGCAGGGGAACTGAAGCTTTCTTT. Its protein product is CASSAVLGRGTEAFF.

This rearrangement joins TRBV5-1 to TRBJ1-2; a weak D match, TRBD1 (5 bases). V was clipped by 3 bases and J by 3 bases, with 12 bases between them. The germline gives CDR1 SGHRS, CDR2 YFSETQ. This CDR3 spans 14 amino acids. The CDR3 DNA follows: TGCGCCAGCAGCTCGGGACCGAGGGACTATGGCTACACCTTC. It yields the protein CASSSGPRDYGYTF.

The chain employs TRBV15 and TRBJ2-4; 8 bases line up with TRBD1. Germline-derived CDR1 and CDR2 are LNHNV and YYDKDF (reference sequence). The CDR3 contains 17 residues. V shed 4 bases, J shed 2 bases, and the junction held 10 bases outside the gene matches. The CDR3 bases are TGTGCCACCAGCACGTTTGACAGGGGTCGCACCAAAAACATTCAGTACTTC. It codes for CATSTFDRGRTKNIQYF.

The chain carries TRBV6-6 and TRBJ1-1; D gene uncertain. V lost 8 bases, J lost 0 bases, and 10 bases lay in between. There are 13 residues in the CDR3. Per germline, CDR1 MNHNY and CDR2 SVGAGI (reference sequence). The CDR3 nucleotides are TGTGCCAGCGGGAGAGAGATGAACACTGAAGCTTTCTTT. Translated: CASGREMNTEAFF.

A few counts support this clone. This chain uses TRBV5-1 with TRBJ1-1; D is uncertain. The ends were cut back, 2 bases at V and 0 bases at J, with 8 bases in the middle. The CDR3 loop spans 14 amino acids. Germline CDR1 and CDR2: SGHRS and YFSETQ. The CDR3 here is CASSLIELNTEAFF. The CDR3 coding sequence is TGCGCCAGCAGCTTAATTGAGCTGAACACTGAAGCTTTCTTT.

This clone has only a few counts. This chain links TRBV6-5 with TRBJ2-7, with a weak D call TRBD1 (5 bases). The CDR3 extends over 14 amino acids. Deletions cut 2 bases from V and 0 bases from J, with 8 bases between. Germline CDR1 reads MNHEY; CDR2 reads SVGAGI. The CDR3: CASSYLDSSYEQYF. CDR3 bases: TGTGCCAGCAGTTACCTCGACAGCTCCTACGAGCAGTACTTC.

A few counts support this clone. V and J are TRBV5-4 and TRBJ2-1; 7 bases agree with TRBD1. Germline V lookup: CDR1 SGHNT, CDR2 YYREEE (reference sequence). CDR3 length: 12 amino acids. The V gene end was trimmed by 4 bases and the J gene end by 10 bases; junction bases not matched to a gene: 5. The CDR3 is CASSPQDREQFF. The CDR3 coding sequence is TGTGCCAGCAGCCCCCAGGACAGGGAGCAGTTCTTC.

In this sample, this clone turned up a few times. The CDR3 region is CTYSGGGDYGYTF. CDR3 bases: TGCACCTACTCGGGTGGGGGCGACTATGGCTACACCTTC. The chain uses TRBV29-1 and TRBJ1-2; TRBD1 is a possible D gene (6 bases). The CDR3 covers 13 residues. CDR1 and CDR2 (germline): SQVTM, ANQGSEA.

This clone showed up just a few times. The sample has other DNA sequences that encode this CDR3 too. The chain recombines TRBV7-9 with TRBJ2-5; 10 bases align to TRBD2. The V segment lost 5 bases and the J segment 1 base; nucleotides outside the gene matches: 4. This CDR3 comprises 15 residues. Germline V lookup: CDR1 SEHNR, CDR2 FQNEAQ (reference sequence). The CDR3 is CASSLRTSGQETQYF. The CDR3 DNA reads as TGTGCCAGCAGCCTCCGGACTAGCGGCCAAGAGACCCAGTACTTC.

V usage is TRBV30 and J usage is TRBJ1-1; TRBD1 matches 7 bases. The germline V gene encodes CDR1 GTSNPN and CDR2 SVGIG (reference sequence). V lost 2 bases, J lost 3 bases, and 3 bases stayed unmatched. The CDR3 covers 13 residues. In DNA form, the CDR3 reads TGTGCCTGGAGTCCGGGACAGCACACTGAAGCTTTCTTT. As protein: CAWSPGQHTEAFF.

J is TRBJ2-3 and V is TRBV4-3, with TRBD2 identical over 8 bases. The ends lost 1 base at V and 4 bases at J; junction bases unmatched: 4. Germline lookup yields CDR1 LGHNA and CDR2 YSLEER. The CDR3 loop spans 15 amino acids. The CDR3 coding sequence is TGCGCCAGCAGCCAAGTTTCGGGGGGGCCAGATACGCAGTATTTT. It translates to CASSQVSGGPDTQYF.

This clone was counted only a few times. The chain employs TRBV28 and TRBJ1-2; no reliable D call. Germline assignment: CDR1 MDHEN and CDR2 SYDVKM. With 5 bases removed from V and 4 bases from J, the gap between germline ends came to 8 bases. This CDR3 region has 12 residues. This CDR3 reads CASSAKGYGYTF. The CDR3 DNA reads TGTGCCAGCAGTGCAAAAGGCTATGGCTACACCTTC.